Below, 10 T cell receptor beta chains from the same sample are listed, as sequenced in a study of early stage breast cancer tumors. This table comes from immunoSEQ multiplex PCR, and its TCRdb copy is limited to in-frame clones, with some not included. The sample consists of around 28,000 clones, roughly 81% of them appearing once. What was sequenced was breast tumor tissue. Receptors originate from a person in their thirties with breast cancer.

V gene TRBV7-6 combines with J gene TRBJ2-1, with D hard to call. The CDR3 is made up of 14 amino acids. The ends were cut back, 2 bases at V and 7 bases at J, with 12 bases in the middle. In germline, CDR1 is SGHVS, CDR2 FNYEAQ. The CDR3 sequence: CASSLWGIRNEQFF. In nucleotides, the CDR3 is TGTGCCAGCAGCTTATGGGGTATCCGGAATGAGCAGTTCTTC. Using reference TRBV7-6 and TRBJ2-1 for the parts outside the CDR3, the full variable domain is GAGVSQSPRYKVTKRGQDVALRCDPISGHVSLYWYRQALGQGPEFLTYFNYEAQQDKSGLPNDRFSAERPEGSISTLTIQRTEQRDSAMYRCASSLWGIRNEQFFGPGTRLTVL.

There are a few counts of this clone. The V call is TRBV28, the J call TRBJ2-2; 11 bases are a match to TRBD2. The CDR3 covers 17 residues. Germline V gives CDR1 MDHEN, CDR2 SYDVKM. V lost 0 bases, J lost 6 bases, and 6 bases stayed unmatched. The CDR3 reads CASSLWSLAGGPGELFF. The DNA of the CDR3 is TGTGCCAGCAGTTTATGGAGTCTAGCGGGAGGCCCCGGGGAGCTGTTTTTT. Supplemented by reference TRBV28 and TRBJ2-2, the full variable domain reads DVKVTQSSRYLVKRTGEKVFLECVQDMDHENMFWYRQDPGLGLRLIYFSYDVKMKEKGDIPEGYSVSREKKERFSLILESASTNQTSMYLCASSLWSLAGGPGELFFGEGSRLTVL.

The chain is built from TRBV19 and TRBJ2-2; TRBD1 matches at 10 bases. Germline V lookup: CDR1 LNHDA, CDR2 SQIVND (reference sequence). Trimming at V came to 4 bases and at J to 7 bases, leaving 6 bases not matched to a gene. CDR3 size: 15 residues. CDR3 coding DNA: TGTGCCAGTAGTAGTGGGACAGGGGATAACGGGGAGCTGTTTTTT. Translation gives CASSSGTGDNGELFF.

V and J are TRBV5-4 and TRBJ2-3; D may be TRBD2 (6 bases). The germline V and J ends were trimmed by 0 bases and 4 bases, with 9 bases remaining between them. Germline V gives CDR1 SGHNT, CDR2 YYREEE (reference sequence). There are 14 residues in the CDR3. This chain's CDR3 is CASSLELAADTQYF. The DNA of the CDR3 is TGTGCCAGCAGCTTGGAACTAGCAGCAGATACGCAGTATTTT. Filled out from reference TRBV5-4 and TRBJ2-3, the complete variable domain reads ETGVTQSPTHLIKTRGQQVTLRCSSQSGHNTVSWYQQALGQGPQFIFQYYREEENGRGNFPPRFSGLQFPNYSSELNVNALELDDSALYLCASSLELAADTQYFGPGTRLTVL.

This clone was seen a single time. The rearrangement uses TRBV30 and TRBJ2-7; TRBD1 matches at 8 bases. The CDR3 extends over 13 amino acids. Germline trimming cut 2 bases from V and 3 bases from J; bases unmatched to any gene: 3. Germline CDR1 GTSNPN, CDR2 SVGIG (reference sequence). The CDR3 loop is CAWSKQGGYEQYF. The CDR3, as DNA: TGTGCCTGGAGTAAACAGGGGGGCTACGAGCAGTACTTC.

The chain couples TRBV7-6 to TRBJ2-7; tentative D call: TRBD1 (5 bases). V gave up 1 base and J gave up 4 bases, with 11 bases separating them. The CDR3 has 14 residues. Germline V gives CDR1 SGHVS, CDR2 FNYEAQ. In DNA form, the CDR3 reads TGTGCCAGCAGCTTAGGACAGACGAGGTACGAGCAGTACTTC. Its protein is CASSLGQTRYEQYF. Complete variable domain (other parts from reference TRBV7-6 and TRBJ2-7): GAGVSQSPRYKVTKRGQDVALRCDPISGHVSLYWYRQALGQGPEFLTYFNYEAQQDKSGLPNDRFSAERPEGSISTLTIQRTEQRDSAMYRCASSLGQTRYEQYFGPGTRLTVT.

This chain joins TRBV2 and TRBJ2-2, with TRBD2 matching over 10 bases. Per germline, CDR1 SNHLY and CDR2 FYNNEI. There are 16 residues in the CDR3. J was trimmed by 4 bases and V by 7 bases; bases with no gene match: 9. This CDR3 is CASNPLAGEATGELFF. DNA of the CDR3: TGTGCCAGCAATCCCCTAGCGGGAGAGGCCACCGGGGAGCTGTTTTTT. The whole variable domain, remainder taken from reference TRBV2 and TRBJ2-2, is EPEVTQTPSHQVTQMGQEVILRCVPISNHLYFYWYRQILGQKVEFLVSFYNNEISEKSEIFDDQFSVERPDGSNFTLKIRSTKLEDSAMYFCASNPLAGEATGELFFGEGSRLTVL.

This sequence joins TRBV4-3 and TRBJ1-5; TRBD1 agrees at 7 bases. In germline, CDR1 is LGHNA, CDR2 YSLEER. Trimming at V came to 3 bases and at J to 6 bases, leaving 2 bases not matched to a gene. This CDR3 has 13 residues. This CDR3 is CASSQTGSQPQHF. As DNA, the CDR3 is TGCGCCAGCAGCCAGACAGGGAGTCAGCCCCAGCATTTT.

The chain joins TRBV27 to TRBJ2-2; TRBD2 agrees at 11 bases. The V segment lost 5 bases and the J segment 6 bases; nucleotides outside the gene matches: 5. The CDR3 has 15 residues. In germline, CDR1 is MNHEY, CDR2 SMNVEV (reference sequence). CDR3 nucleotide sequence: TGTGCCAGCAGTGATAGCGGGAGGGCCCCCGGGGAGCTGTTTTTT. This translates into CASSDSGRAPGELFF.

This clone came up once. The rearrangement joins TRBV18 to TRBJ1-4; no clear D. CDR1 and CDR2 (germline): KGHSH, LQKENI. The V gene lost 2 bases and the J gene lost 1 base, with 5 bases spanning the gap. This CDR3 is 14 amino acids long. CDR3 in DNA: TGTGCCAGCTCACCAGAGGAAACTAATGAAAAACTGTTTTTT. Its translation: CASSPEETNEKLFF.